Listed below are T cell receptor beta chains from one sample, sequenced in a study of T-cell reconstitution after alpha-beta-depleted transplantation in children. Using its own MiXCR run on the PCR reads, TCRdb lists one record per CDR3 protein. The sample includes 600,000 or so distinct CDR3 sequences, more than 20% of them seen just once. Source: PBMCs, mostly from graft donor cells, taken 360 days after TCRalphabeta/CD19-depleted stem cell transplant. The receptors here all came from a boy in the first two years of life who had a stem cell transplant for acute myeloid leukemia, so the T cells may come from the graft donor. Both conserved end residues are part of each CDR3. The D gene is left open where the match is weak. Expanded clones are given a class, and other clones once, few, many or no size at all.

D | J | V | size | CDR3 | DNA
TRBD1 | TRBJ2-3 | TRBV24-1 | few | CATSEGQGAKDTQYF | TGTGCCACCAGTGAGGGACAGGGGGCGAAAGATACGCAGTATTTT
NA | TRBJ1-5 | TRBV27 | few | CASTTGSNQPQHF | TGTGCCAGCACCACAGGGAGCAATCAGCCCCAGCATTTT
NA | TRBJ2-1 | TRBV6-1 | NA | CASSLSVEYNEQFF | TGTGCCAGCAGCCTCAGTGTAGAGTACAATGAGCAGTTCTTC
NA | TRBJ2-3 | TRBV9 | many | CASSVPGKLTDTQYF | TGTGCCAGCAGCGTTCCAGGGAAGTTAACGGATACGCAGTATTTT
TRBD2 | TRBJ2-3 | TRBV29-1 | many | CSVVTSGTDTQYF | TGCAGCGTTGTCACTAGCGGAACAGATACGCAGTATTTT
NA | TRBJ1-3 | TRBV20-1 | NA | CCARVLNSGNTIYF | TGCTGTGCCAGGGTTCTGAACTCTGGAAACACCATATATTTT
NA | TRBJ1-5 | TRBV28 | NA | CASSLVRDKPFSNQPQHF | TGTGCCAGCAGTCTAGTCCGGGACAAACCTTTTAGCAATCAGCCCCAGCATTTT
NA | TRBJ1-1 | TRBV25-1 | NA | CASSGGRDRQGGGNTEAFF | TGTGCCAGCAGTGGGGGCAGGGACCGCCAAGGAGGGGGGAACACTGAAGCTTTCTTT
NA | TRBJ2-3 | TRBV12-3/TRBV12-4 | few | CASSLSRPVPDTQYF | TGTGCCAGCAGTTTGAGTAGACCCGTCCCAGATACGCAGTATTTT
NA | TRBJ2-7 | TRBV12-3/TRBV12-4 | few | CASSFSTGTYEQYF | TGTGCCAGCAGTTTTTCGACGGGAACCTACGAGCAGTACTTC
NA | TRBJ1-5 | TRBV4-2 | many | CASSQERASNQPQHF | TGTGCCAGCAGCCAAGAACGAGCTAGCAATCAGCCCCAGCATTTT
NA | TRBJ2-5 | TRBV7-3 | many | CASSLTRGGETQYF | TGTGCCAGCAGCTTAACGCGGGGAGGAGAGACCCAGTACTTC
NA | TRBJ2-7 | TRBV7-9 | many | CASSLAGSEQYF | TGTGCCAGCAGCTTAGCAGGAAGCGAGCAGTACTTC
NA | TRBJ2-1 | TRBV5-1 | NA | CASSFRRIPDRINEQFF | TGCGCCAGCAGCTTTAGACGCATTCCCGATAGGATCAATGAGCAGTTCTTC
TRBD1 | TRBJ1-3 | TRBV20-1 | NA | CSGREGARNTIYF | TGCAGTGGCCGGGAGGGGGCTAGAAACACCATATATTTT
TRBD1 | TRBJ1-1 | TRBV29-1 | few | CSVEAGGPEAFF | TGCAGCGTTGAAGCAGGGGGCCCTGAAGCTTTCTTT
NA | TRBJ2-7 | TRBV7-2 | NA | CASSVGVAYEQYF | TGTGCCAGCAGCGTAGGGGTGGCCTACGAGCAGTACTTC